The 13 T cell receptor beta chains below come from one sample, sequenced in a study of T-cell memory formation after mild COVID-19. TCRdb re-called the 5' RACE reads with MiXCR, one entry per CDR3 protein. Here the sample spans about 400,000 distinct CDR3 sequences, approximately 15% being singletons. The sample taken for sequencing was PBMCs or a T cell subset sorted from them (not recorded which). The source of these receptors is a man between 18 and 35 years old who had mild COVID-19 (a few samples of this study predate the infection). Cell type and time point are not known.

This clonotype was seen a few times. V gene TRBV27 combines with J gene TRBJ2-3; 11 positions agree with TRBD1. The V gene's germline CDR1 is MNHEY and CDR2 SMNVEV (reference sequence). V shed 7 bases, J shed 1 base, and the junction held 7 bases outside the gene matches. This CDR3 is built from 16 residues. CDR3 DNA sequence: TGTGCCAGCAACGGACAGGGGGCGCCGGGCACAGATACGCAGTATTTT. This sequence encodes CASNGQGAPGTDTQYF.

The chain joins TRBV5-1 to TRBJ2-7, with D unresolved. V was cut by 4 bases and J by 2 bases, with 16 bases left in between. The V gene's germline CDR1 is SGHRS and CDR2 YFSETQ. There are 15 residues in the CDR3. For the CDR3, the DNA is TGCGCCAGCAGCCCAGGACCATCACAAACCTACGAGCAGTACTTC. Translation: CASSPGPSQTYEQYF.

This sequence joins TRBV20-1 and TRBJ1-1; D is unclear. The CDR3 covers 14 residues. CDR1 is DFQATT, CDR2 SNEGSKA, per germline (reference sequence). The V end lost 2 bases, the J end lost 0 bases, and 10 bases lay between the germline ends. The CDR3 region has the DNA TGCAGTGCTAGAAGGAGGGTGATGAACACTGAAGCTTTCTTT. As protein: CSARRRVMNTEAFF.

The chain is built from TRBV3-1 and TRBJ1-6; D might be TRBD1 (6 bases). The ends were cut back, 4 bases at V and 12 bases at J, with 19 bases in the middle. The CDR3 has 15 residues. The V gene's germline CDR1 is LGHDT and CDR2 YNNKEL (reference sequence). The DNA of the CDR3 is TGTGCCAGCAGCCGGTTGACAGGCCCCTTTGGACCCCTCCACTTT. It specifies CASSRLTGPFGPLHF.

This clonotype was detected ten times or more. V usage is TRBV7-2 and J usage is TRBJ1-5, with TRBD1 matching over 8 bases. J was trimmed by 15 bases and V by 4 bases; bases with no gene match: 14. Germline V gives CDR1 SGHTA, CDR2 FQGNSA. The CDR3 contains 14 residues. DNA of the CDR3: TGTGCCAGCAGCTCTGACGGGACAGGCCTCCAAGGGCATTTT. This encodes CASSSDGTGLQGHF.

The rearrangement joins TRBV6-6 to TRBJ1-4, with 9 bases lining up with TRBD1. Looked up from germline, CDR1 is MNHNY and CDR2 is SVGAGI (reference sequence). The CDR3 covers 16 residues. The V gene end was trimmed by 2 bases and the J gene end by 6 bases; junction bases not matched to a gene: 7. The DNA for the CDR3 is TGTGCCAGCAGTTACCCTTGGGACAGGGTTTATGAAAAACTGTTTTTT. Amino acids: CASSYPWDRVYEKLFF.

This clonotype occurred many times. The rearrangement links TRBV29-1 to TRBJ2-5; a weak D match, TRBD2 (5 bases). With 1 base removed from V and 4 bases from J, the gap between germline ends came to 10 bases. This CDR3 contains 13 residues. The germline gives CDR1 SQVTM, CDR2 ANQGSEA. CDR3 nucleotides: TGCAGCGTTGAAGGGCGCGAGGGAGAGACCCAGTACTTC. Translated: CSVEGREGETQYF.

This clonotype was observed a handful of times. The rearrangement joins TRBV12-3 or TRBV12-4 to TRBJ1-3; TRBD1 agrees at 8 bases. V gave up 8 bases and J gave up 2 bases; unmatched junction bases: 11. There are 16 residues in the CDR3. The CDR3 protein is CASASRGQGPGNTIYF. CDR3 DNA sequence: TGTGCCAGCGCCTCCCGCGGACAGGGACCTGGAAACACCATATATTTT.

This clonotype has at least ten counts. V usage is TRBV5-1 and J usage is TRBJ2-5; no firm D call. Per the germline V gene, CDR1 is SGHRS and CDR2 is YFSETQ. The CDR3 is 15 amino acids. The V end lost 0 bases, the J end lost 3 bases, and 12 bases lay between the germline ends. In nucleotides, the CDR3 is TGCGCCAGCAGCTTGGCAGGCATCCATGAAGAGACCCAGTACTTC. Protein product: CASSLAGIHEETQYF.

This clonotype has just a few counts. The chain has TRBV28 and TRBJ2-7; tentatively, D is TRBD1 or TRBD2 (5 bases each). The CDR3 totals 10 residues. In germline, CDR1 is MDHEN, CDR2 SYDVKM. This CDR3 reads CPRDPREQYV. The CDR3, as DNA: TGTCCCCGGGACCCGAGGGAGCAGTACGTC.

This clonotype was detected many times. The rearrangement links TRBV24-1 to TRBJ1-5, with a tentative D call TRBD1 (5 bases). The CDR3 spans 13 residues. V lost 7 bases, J lost 12 bases, and 18 bases lay in between. Germline lookup yields CDR1 KGHDR and CDR2 SFDVKD. CDR3 bases: TGTGCCACCAGCGCTCCCCCGGACGGACACCAGCATTTT. Translation: CATSAPPDGHQHF.

This clonotype was detected only a few times. The chain joins TRBV29-1 to TRBJ2-1, with TRBD1 identical over 8 bases. CDR1 and CDR2 (germline): SQVTM, ANQGSEA. Trimming cost V 7 bases and J 4 bases; bases outside gene matches: 15. This CDR3 contains 16 residues. The CDR3 is CSATTLDRGKYNEQFF. The CDR3 coding sequence is TGCAGCGCCACGACCTTAGACAGGGGAAAATACAATGAGCAGTTCTTC.

This clonotype was observed a few times. V usage is TRBV7-2 and J usage is TRBJ1-3; D not certain. The CDR3 totals 15 residues. The ends were cut back, 3 bases at V and 1 base at J, with 10 bases in the middle. Germline V gene data show CDR1 as SGHTA and CDR2 as FQGNSA. CDR3 loop: CASSFSGVSGNTIYF. DNA of the CDR3: TGTGCCAGCAGCTTTTCTGGGGTTTCTGGAAACACCATATATTTT. Filled out from reference TRBV7-2 and TRBJ1-3, the complete variable domain reads GAGVSQSPSNKVTEKGKDVELRCDPISGHTALYWYRQSLGQGLEFLIYFQGNSAPDKSGLPSDRFSAERTGGSVSTLTIQRTQQEDSAVYLCASSFSGVSGNTIYFGEGSWLTVV.